This T cell receptor beta chain appears in the sequencing data of a study of T cell responses to AZD1222 COVID-19 vaccine. As concerns this clone: Its antigen is not identified.

Assay used: immunoSEQ multiplex PCR; TCRdb lists only in-frame clones, some missing. The sample has more than 150,000 clones; about 88% are singletons. Notes on the study in general: Only 5 or 6 AZD1222 recipients tested seropositive at baseline. An increase in Spike-specific TCR breadth and depth was observed after two AZD1222 doses.

The sample here was peripheral blood, taken after recovery from COVID-19. The TCR was taken from an adult who had recovered from COVID-19.

The CDR3 DNA sequence: TGTGCCAGCAGCTGGGCGGGCGGGAGTCACTACAATGAGCAGTTCTTC. Translation gives CASSWAGGSHYNEQFF. This chain joins TRBV5-6 and TRBJ2-1; 7 bases match TRBD2. The V gene end was trimmed by 3 bases and the J gene end by 3 bases; junction bases not matched to a gene: 9. Germline assignment: CDR1 SGHDT and CDR2 YYEEEE. The CDR3 extends over 16 amino acids.